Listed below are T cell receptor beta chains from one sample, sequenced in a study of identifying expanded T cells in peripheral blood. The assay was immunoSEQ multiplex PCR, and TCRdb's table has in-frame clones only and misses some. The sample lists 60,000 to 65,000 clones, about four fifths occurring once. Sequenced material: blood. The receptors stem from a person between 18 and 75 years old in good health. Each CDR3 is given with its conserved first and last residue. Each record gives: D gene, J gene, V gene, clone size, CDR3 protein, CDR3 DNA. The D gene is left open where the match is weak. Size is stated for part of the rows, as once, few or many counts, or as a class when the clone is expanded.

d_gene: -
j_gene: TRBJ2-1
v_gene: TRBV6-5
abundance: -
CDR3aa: CASSFRQPLSKNEQFF
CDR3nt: TGTGCCAGCAGTTTTCGGCAGCCCCTCAGTAAGAATGAGCAGTTCTTC

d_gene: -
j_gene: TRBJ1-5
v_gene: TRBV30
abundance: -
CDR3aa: CAWRRKGRGEIGNQPQHF
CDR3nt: TGTGCCTGGAGACGTAAGGGCAGGGGTGAGATAGGAAATCAGCCCCAGCATTTT

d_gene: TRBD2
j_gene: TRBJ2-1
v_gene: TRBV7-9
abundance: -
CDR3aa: CASSYTSGITGEQFF
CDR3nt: TGTGCCAGCAGCTACACTAGCGGGATTACGGGGGAGCAGTTCTTC

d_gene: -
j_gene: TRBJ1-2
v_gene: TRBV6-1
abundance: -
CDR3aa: CASSANGMGTYGYTF
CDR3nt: TGTGCCAGCAGTGCGAATGGTATGGGGACCTATGGCTACACCTTC

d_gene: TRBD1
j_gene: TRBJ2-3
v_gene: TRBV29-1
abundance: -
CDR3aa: CSVRTGPDTQYF
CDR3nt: TGCAGCGTCCGGACAGGCCCAGATACGCAGTATTTT

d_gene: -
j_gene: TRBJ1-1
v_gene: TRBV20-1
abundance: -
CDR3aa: CSASGPYEAFF
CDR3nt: TGCAGTGCTTCGGGGCCCTATGAAGCTTTCTTT

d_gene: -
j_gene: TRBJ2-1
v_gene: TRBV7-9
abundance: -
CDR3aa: CASSFDASGEQFF
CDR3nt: TGTGCCAGCAGCTTCGATGCGTCGGGTGAGCAGTTCTTC

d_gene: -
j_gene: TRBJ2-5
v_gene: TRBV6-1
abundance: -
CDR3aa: CASNDGGPPRETQYF
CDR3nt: TGTGCCAGCAACGACGGGGGGCCTCCCCGGGAGACCCAGTACTTC

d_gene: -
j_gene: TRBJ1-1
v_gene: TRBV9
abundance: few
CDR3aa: CASSVGGQGTEAFF
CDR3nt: TGTGCCAGCAGCGTAGGGGGTCAGGGCACTGAAGCTTTCTTT

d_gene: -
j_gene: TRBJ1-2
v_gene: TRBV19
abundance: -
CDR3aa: CASTPDTEHRGGYTF
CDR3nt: TGTGCCAGTACCCCTGACACAGAACACCGGGGAGGCTACACCTTC

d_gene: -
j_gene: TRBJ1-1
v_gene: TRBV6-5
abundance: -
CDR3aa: CASSYEGGINTEAFF
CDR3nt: TGTGCCAGCAGTTACGAGGGTGGGATTAACACTGAAGCTTTCTTT

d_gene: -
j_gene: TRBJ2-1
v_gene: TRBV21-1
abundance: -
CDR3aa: CASSLEGDRYNEQFF
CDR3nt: TGTGCCAGCAGCTTAGAGGGGGACAGGTACAATGAGCAGTTCTTC

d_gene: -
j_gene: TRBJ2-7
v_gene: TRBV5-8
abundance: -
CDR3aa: CASSLSPTSYEQYF
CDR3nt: TGTGCCAGCAGCTTGTCACCTACCTCCTACGAGCAGTACTTC

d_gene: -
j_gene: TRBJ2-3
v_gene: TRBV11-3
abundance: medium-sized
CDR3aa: CASSSWEDTQYF
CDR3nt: TGTGCCAGCAGCTCATGGGAGGATACGCAGTATTTT

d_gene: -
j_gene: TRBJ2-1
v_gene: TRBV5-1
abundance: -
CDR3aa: CASSGGTYLNEQFF
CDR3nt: TGCGCCAGCAGCGGCGGGACTTATCTGAATGAGCAGTTCTTC

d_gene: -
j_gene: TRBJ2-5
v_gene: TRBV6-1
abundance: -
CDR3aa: CASAIQETQYF
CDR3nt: TGTGCCAGCGCCATACAAGAGACCCAGTACTTC